The 5 T cell receptor beta chains below all came from one sample that was sequenced in a study of T cells in localized non-small cell lung cancer. Clones were read by immunoSEQ multiplex PCR, and TCRdb kept only the in-frame ones, dropping some. The table includes tens of thousands of clones, approximately 80% detected once. The sequences come from peripheral blood, collected before any cancer treatment. The receptors originated from a male donor at least 60 years old with stage III squamous cell lung carcinoma.

A few counts support this clone. CDR3 sequence: CASSSGDSLNTIYF. The CDR3, as DNA: TGTGCCAGCAGCAGCGGGGACAGTCTAAACACCATATATTTT. The chain is built from TRBV11-1 and TRBJ1-3, with 7 bases matching TRBD1. The germline V gene has CDR1 SGHAT and CDR2 FQDESV (reference sequence). J lost 6 bases, V lost 5 bases, and 7 bases had no gene match. This CDR3 has 14 amino acids.

The rearrangement joins TRBV5-5 to TRBJ1-1, with 9 positions matching TRBD1. With 4 bases clipped from V and 0 bases from J, the junction kept 7 bases outside the gene matches. CDR3 length: 16 residues. Germline V gene sequence: CDR1 SGHKS, CDR2 YYEKEE (reference sequence). The CDR3 loop is CASSLGQGSMNTEAFF. The CDR3 coding sequence is TGTGCCAGCAGCCTGGGACAGGGTAGCATGAACACTGAAGCTTTCTTT. The full variable domain, in which reference TRBV5-5 and TRBJ1-1 provide the parts outside the CDR3, is DAGVTQSPTHLIKTRGQQVTLRCSPISGHKSVSWYQQVLGQGPQFIFQYYEKEERGRGNFPDRFSARQFPNYSSELNVNALLLGDSALYLCASSLGQGSMNTEAFFGQGTRLTVV.

The chain couples TRBV19 to TRBJ1-5; D might be TRBD1 (6 bases). Germline values: CDR1 LNHDA, CDR2 SQIVND (reference sequence). Trimming took 3 bases from V and 1 from J, leaving 13 bases between them. The CDR3 loop spans 16 amino acids. Written as DNA, the CDR3 is TGTGCCAGTAGTATCGGTCACAGGGCAAGCAATCAGCCCCAGCATTTT. It yields the protein CASSIGHRASNQPQHF.

The V call is TRBV2, the J call TRBJ1-2, with TRBD1 identical over 9 bases. The V segment lost 6 bases and the J segment 8 bases; nucleotides outside the gene matches: 13. The CDR3 extends over 15 amino acids. The germline gives CDR1 SNHLY, CDR2 FYNNEI. CDR3 coding DNA: TGTGCCAGCAGCGACGAAACAGGGGGCGTTTTCGGCTACACCTTC. Its translation: CASSDETGGVFGYTF.

The chain joins TRBV19 to TRBJ2-3; D ambiguous. Germline V gene data show CDR1 as LNHDA and CDR2 as SQIVND (reference sequence). The CDR3 totals 13 residues. V was trimmed by 7 bases and J by 0 bases, leaving 8 bases between them. CDR3 residues: CASKLLSTDTQYF. The CDR3 DNA reads TGTGCCAGTAAGCTCCTAAGCACAGATACGCAGTATTTT.